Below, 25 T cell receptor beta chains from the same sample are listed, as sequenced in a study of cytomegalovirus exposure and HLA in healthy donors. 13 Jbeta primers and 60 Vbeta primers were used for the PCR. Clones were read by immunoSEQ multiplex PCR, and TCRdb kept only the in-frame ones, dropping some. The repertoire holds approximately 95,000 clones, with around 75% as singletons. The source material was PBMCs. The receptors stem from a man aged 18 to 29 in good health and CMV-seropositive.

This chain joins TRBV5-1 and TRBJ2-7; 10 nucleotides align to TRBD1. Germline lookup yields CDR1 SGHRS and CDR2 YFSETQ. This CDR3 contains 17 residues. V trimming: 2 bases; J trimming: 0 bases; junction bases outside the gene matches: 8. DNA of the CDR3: TGCGCCAGCAGCTTTCTTAGACAGGGGGCGAGCTCCTACGAGCAGTACTTC. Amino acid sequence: CASSFLRQGASSYEQYF.

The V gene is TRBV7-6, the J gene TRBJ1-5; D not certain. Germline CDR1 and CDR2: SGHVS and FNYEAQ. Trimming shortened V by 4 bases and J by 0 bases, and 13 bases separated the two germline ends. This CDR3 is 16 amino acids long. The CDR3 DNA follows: TGTGCCAGCAGCTCAGGCAACCGTCATAGCAATCAGCCCCAGCATTTT. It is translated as CASSSGNRHSNQPQHF.

CDR3 residues: CATSPQGPMDTEAFF. The CDR3 coding sequence is TGTGCCACCAGCCCTCAGGGGCCTATGGACACTGAAGCTTTCTTT. The chain uses TRBV15 and TRBJ1-1; TRBD1 is a possible D gene (6 bases). The V end lost 5 bases, the J end lost 3 bases, and 16 bases lay between the germline ends. The CDR3 loop spans 15 amino acids. CDR1 and CDR2 (germline): LNHNV, YYDKDF (reference sequence).

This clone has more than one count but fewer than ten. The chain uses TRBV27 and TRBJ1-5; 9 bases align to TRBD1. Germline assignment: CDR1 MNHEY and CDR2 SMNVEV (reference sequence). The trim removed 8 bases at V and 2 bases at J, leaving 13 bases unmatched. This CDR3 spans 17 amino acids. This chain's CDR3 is CASAPNTGGEGNQPQHF. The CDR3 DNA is TGTGCCAGCGCGCCCAACACAGGGGGCGAGGGCAATCAGCCCCAGCATTTT.

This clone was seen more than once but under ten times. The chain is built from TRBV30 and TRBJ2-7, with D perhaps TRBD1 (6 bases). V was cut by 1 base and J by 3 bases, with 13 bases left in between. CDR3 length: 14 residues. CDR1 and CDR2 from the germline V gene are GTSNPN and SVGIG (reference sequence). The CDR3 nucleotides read TGTGCCTGGAGTGGGACCCAGGGGTTCTACGAGCAGTACTTC. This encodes CAWSGTQGFYEQYF.

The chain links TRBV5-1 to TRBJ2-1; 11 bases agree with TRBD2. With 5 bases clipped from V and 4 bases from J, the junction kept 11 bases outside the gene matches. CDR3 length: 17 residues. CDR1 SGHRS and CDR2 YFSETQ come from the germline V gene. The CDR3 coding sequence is TGCGCCAGCAGTCTGGGGGCTAGCGGGGGGTTTTACAATGAGCAGTTCTTC. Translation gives CASSLGASGGFYNEQFF.

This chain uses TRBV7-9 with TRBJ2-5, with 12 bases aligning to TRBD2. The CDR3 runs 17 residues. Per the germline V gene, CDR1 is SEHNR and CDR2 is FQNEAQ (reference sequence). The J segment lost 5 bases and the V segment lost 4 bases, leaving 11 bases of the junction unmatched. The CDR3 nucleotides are TGTGCCAGCAGCTCCATGCTCCCGGGACTAGCGGGTGAGACCCAGTACTTC. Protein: CASSSMLPGLAGETQYF. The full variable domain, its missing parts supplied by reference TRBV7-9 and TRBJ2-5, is DTGVSQNPRHKITKRGQNVTFRCDPISEHNRLYWYRQTLGQGPEFLTYFQNEAQLEKSRLLSDRFSAERPKGSFSTLEIQRTEQGDSAMYLCASSSMLPGLAGETQYFGPGTRLLVL.

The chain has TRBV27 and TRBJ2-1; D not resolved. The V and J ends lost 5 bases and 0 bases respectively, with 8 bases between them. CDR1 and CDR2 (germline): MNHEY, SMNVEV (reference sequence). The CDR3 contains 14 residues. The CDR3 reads CASSSFGSYNEQFF. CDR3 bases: TGTGCCAGCAGTAGCTTCGGCTCCTACAATGAGCAGTTCTTC.

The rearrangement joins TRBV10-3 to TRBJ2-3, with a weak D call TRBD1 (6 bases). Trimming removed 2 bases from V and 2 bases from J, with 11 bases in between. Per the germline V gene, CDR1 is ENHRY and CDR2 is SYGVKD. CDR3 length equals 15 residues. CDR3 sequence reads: CAISEGDILTDTQYF. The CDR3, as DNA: TGTGCCATCAGTGAGGGGGACATCCTCACAGATACGCAGTATTTT.

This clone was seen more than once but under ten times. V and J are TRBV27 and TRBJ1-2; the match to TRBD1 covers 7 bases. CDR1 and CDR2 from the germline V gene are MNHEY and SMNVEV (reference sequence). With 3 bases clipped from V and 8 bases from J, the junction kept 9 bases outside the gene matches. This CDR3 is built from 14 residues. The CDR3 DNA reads TGTGCCAGCAGTTTGTCAGGGGGTCTTCGAGGCTACACCTTC. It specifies CASSLSGGLRGYTF.

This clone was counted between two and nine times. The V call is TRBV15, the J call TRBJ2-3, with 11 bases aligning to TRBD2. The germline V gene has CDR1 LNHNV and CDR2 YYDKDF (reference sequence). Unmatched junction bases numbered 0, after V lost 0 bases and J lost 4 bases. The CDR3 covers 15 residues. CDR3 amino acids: CATSRETSGADTQYF. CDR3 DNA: TGTGCCACCAGCAGAGAGACTAGCGGGGCAGATACGCAGTATTTT.

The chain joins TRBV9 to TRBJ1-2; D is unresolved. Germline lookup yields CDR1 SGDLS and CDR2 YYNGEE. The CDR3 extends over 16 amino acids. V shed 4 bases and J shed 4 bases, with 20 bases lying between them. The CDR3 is CASSPYGREAGYGYTF. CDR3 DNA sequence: TGTGCCAGCAGCCCCTACGGCCGGGAGGCTGGCTATGGCTACACCTTC.

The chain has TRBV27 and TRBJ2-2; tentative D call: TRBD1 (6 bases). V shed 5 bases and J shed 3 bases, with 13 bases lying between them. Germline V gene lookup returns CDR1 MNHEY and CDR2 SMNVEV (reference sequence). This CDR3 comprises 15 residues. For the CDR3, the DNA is TGTGCCAGCAGTCGGATGGACAGTTACACCGGGGAGCTGTTTTTT. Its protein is CASSRMDSYTGELFF.

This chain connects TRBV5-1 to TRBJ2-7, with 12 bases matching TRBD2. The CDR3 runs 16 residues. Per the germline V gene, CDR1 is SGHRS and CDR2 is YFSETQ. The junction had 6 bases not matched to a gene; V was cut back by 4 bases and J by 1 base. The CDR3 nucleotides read TGCGCCAGCAGCCTAATGACTAGCGGGGGTTCCTACGAGCAGTACTTC. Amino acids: CASSLMTSGGSYEQYF.

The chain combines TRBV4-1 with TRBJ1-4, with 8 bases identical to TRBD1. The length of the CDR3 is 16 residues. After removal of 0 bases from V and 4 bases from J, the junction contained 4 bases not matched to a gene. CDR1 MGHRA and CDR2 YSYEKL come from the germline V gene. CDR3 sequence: CASSQEDRDVNEKLFF. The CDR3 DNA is TGCGCCAGCAGCCAAGAGGACAGGGACGTTAATGAAAAACTGTTTTTT.

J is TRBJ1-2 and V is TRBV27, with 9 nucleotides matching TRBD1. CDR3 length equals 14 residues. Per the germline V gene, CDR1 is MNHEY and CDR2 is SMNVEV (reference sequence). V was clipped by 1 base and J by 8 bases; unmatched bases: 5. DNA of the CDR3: TGTGCCAGCAGTTTATATGGGACAGGGCTGGGCTACACCTTC. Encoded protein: CASSLYGTGLGYTF.

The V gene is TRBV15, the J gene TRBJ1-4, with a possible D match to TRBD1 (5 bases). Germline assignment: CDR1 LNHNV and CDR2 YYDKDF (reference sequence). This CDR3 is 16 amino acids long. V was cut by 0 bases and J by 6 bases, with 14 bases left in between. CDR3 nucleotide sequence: TGTGCCACCAGCAGAGATCGGGCAGGAGGGGATGAAAAACTGTTTTTT. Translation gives CATSRDRAGGDEKLFF.

CDR3 loop: CASSSKGQGEHHYEQYF. The DNA for the CDR3 is TGCGCCAGCAGCTCCAAGGGACAGGGGGAACACCATTACGAGCAGTACTTC. The rearrangement uses TRBV5-1 and TRBJ2-5, with TRBD1 matching 11 bases. The J call is doubtful: the DNA matches TRBJ2-7 better. This CDR3 comprises 17 residues. Per the germline V gene, CDR1 is SGHRS and CDR2 is YFSETQ.

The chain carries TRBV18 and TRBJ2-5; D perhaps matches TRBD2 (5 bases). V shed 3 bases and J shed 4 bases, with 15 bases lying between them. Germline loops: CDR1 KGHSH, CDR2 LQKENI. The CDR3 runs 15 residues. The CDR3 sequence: CASSPTGWRSETQYF. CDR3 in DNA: TGTGCCAGCTCACCGACGGGGTGGCGATCAGAGACCCAGTACTTC.

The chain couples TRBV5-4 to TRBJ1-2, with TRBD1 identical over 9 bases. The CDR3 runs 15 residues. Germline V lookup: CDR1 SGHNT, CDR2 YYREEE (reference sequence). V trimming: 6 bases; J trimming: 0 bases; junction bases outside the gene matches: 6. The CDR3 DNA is TGTGCCAGCAAAACAGGGGGCATAGCTAACTATGGCTACACCTTC. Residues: CASKTGGIANYGYTF.

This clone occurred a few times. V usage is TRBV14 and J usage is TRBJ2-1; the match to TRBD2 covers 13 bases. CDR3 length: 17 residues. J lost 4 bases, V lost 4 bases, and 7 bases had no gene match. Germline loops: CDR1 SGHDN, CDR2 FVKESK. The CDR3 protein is CASSPYLTSGGYNEQFF. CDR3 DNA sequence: TGTGCCAGCAGCCCCTATCTGACTAGCGGGGGGTACAATGAGCAGTTCTTC.

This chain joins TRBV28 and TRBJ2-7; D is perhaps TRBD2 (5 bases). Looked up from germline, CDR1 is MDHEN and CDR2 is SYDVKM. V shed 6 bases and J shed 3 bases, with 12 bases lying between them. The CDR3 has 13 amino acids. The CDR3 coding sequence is TGTGCCAGCAGCACCCTACGGGGCTACGAGCAGTACTTC. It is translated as CASSTLRGYEQYF.

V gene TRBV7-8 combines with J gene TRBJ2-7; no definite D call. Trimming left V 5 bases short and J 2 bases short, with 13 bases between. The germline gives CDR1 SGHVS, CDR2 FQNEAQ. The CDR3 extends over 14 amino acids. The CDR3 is CASSPPGAPYEQYF. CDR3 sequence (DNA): TGTGCCAGCAGCCCTCCGGGTGCCCCCTACGAGCAGTACTTC.

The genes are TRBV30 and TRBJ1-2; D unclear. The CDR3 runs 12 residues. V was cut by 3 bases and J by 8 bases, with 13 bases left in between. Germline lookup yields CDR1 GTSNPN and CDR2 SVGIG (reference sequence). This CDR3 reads CAWSGGAIGYTF. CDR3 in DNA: TGTGCCTGGAGCGGCGGTGCCATAGGCTACACCTTC.

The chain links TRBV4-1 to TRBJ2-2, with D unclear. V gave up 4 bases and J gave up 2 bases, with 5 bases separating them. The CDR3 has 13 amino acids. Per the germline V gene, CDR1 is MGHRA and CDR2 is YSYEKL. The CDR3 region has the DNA TGCGCCAGCAGCCTATTTAACACCGGGGAGCTGTTTTTT. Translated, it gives CASSLFNTGELFF.